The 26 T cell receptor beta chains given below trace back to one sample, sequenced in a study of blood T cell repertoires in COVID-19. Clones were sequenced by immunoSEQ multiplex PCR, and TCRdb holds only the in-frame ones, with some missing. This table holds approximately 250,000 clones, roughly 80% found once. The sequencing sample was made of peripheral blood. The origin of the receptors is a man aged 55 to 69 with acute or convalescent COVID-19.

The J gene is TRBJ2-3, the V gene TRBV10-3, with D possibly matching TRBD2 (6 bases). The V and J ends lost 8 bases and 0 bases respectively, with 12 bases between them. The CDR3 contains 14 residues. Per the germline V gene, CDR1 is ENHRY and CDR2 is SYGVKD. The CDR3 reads CAIGAGSSTDTQYF. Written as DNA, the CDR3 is TGTGCCATCGGAGCGGGCTCGAGCACAGATACGCAGTATTTT.

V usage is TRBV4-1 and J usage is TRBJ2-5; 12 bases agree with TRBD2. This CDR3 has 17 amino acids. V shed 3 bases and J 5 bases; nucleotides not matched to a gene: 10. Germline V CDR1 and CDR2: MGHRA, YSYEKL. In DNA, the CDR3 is TGCGCCAGCAGCCAGGTCCTTAGGACTAGCGGGGCTGAGACCCAGTACTTC. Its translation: CASSQVLRTSGAETQYF.

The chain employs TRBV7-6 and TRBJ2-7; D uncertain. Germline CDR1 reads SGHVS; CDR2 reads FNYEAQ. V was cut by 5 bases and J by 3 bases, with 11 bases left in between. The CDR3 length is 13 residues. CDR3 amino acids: CASSRGALYEQYF. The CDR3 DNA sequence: TGTGCCAGCAGCCGCGGAGCTCTCTACGAGCAGTACTTC.

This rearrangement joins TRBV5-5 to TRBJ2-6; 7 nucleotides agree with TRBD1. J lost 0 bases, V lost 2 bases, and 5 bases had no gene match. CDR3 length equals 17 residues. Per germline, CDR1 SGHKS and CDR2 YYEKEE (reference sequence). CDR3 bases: TGTGCCAGCAGCTTAACCGGGACAGCCTCTGGGGCCAACGTCCTGACTTTC. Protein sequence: CASSLTGTASGANVLTF.

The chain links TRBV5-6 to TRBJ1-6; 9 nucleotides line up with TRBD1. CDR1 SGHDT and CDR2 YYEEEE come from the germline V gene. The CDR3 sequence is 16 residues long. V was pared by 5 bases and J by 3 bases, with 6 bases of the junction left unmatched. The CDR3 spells CASRPGTGSYNSPLHF. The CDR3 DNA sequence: TGTGCCAGCAGACCCGGGACAGGGAGCTATAATTCACCCCTCCACTTT.

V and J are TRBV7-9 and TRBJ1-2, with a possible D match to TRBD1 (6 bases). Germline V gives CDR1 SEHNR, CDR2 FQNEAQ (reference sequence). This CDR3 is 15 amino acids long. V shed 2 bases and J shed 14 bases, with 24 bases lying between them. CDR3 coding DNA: TGTGCCAGCAGCTTACCTCTCGGGGGGCTGACGGAGTGTACCTTC. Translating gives CASSLPLGGLTECTF.

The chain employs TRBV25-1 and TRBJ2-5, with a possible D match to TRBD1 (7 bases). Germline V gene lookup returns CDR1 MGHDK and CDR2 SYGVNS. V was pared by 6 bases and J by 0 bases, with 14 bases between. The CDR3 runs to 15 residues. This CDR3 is CASSFDRDYQETQYF. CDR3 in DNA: TGTGCCAGCAGCTTCGACAGGGACTACCAAGAGACCCAGTACTTC.

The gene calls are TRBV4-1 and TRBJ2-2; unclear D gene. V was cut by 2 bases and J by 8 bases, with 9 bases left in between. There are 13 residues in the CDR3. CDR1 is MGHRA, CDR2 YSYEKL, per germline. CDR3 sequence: CASSQSPSGELFF. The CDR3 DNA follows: TGCGCCAGCAGCCAATCTCCGTCGGGGGAGCTGTTTTTT.

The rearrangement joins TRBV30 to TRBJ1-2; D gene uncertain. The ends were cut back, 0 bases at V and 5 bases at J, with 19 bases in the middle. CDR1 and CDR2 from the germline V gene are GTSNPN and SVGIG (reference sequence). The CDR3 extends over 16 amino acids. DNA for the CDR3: TGTGCCTGGAGTGTTAGAGAGGGAGTCATTAGATATGGCTACACCTTC. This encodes CAWSVREGVIRYGYTF.

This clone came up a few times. CDR3 in DNA: TGCAGTGCTAGTGGCGGGACTAGTCCGGGTCATGAGCAGTTCTTC. This encodes CSASGGTSPGHEQFF. This chain links TRBV20-1 with TRBJ2-1, with 8 bases aligning to TRBD2. Germline-derived CDR1 and CDR2 are DFQATT and SNEGSKA (reference sequence). This CDR3 spans 15 amino acids. J gave up 8 bases and V 3 bases, and 12 bases lay outside the gene matches.

The CDR3 region has the DNA TGTGCCAGCAGTTCTTGGGGGGGTGACAGGGGAATACATGAGCAGTTCTTC. Its translation: CASSSWGGDRGIHEQFF. This chain links TRBV28 with TRBJ2-1, with a tentative D call TRBD1 (8 bases). This CDR3 has 17 residues. Trimming removed 4 bases at V and 8 bases at J, with 24 bases between. The germline V gene has CDR1 MDHEN and CDR2 SYDVKM.

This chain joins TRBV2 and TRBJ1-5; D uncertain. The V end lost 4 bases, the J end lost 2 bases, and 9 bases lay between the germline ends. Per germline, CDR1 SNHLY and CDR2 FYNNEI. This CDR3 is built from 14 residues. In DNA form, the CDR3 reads TGTGCCAGCAGTGCTAACCTAGGCAATCAGCCCCAGCATTTT. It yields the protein CASSANLGNQPQHF.

The CDR3 loop is CASSPARGSTEAFF. Written as DNA, the CDR3 is TGTGCCAGCTCACCTGCGCGGGGCAGCACTGAAGCTTTCTTT. This rearrangement joins TRBV18 to TRBJ1-1; TRBD1 is a possible D gene (5 bases). CDR1 KGHSH and CDR2 LQKENI come from the germline V gene. V was cut by 3 bases and J by 4 bases, with 12 bases left in between. CDR3 length: 14 residues.

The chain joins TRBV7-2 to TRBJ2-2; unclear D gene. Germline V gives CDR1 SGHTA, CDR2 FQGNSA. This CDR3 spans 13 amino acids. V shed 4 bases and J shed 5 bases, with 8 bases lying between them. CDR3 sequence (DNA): TGTGCCAGCAGCTACTACTTGACCGGGGAGCTGTTTTTT. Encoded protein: CASSYYLTGELFF.

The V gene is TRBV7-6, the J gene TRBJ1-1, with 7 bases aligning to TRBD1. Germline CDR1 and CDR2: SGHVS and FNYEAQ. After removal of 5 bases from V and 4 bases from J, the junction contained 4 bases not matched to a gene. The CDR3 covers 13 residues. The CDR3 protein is CASSTAGGTEAFF. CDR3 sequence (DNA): TGTGCCAGCAGCACAGCAGGGGGCACTGAAGCTTTCTTT.

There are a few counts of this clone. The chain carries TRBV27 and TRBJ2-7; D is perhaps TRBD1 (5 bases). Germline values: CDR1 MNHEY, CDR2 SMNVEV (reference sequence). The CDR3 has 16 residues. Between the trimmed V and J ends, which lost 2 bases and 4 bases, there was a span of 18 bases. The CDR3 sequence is CASSLDPRGRLYEQYF. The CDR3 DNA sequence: TGTGCCAGCAGTTTAGACCCTAGGGGCCGCCTTTACGAGCAGTACTTC.

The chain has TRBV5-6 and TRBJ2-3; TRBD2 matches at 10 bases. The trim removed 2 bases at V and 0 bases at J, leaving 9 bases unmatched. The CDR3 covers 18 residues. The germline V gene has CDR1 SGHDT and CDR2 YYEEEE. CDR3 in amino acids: CASSFLAGVVPSTDTQYF. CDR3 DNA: TGTGCCAGCAGCTTTCTAGCGGGAGTGGTGCCTAGCACAGATACGCAGTATTTT.

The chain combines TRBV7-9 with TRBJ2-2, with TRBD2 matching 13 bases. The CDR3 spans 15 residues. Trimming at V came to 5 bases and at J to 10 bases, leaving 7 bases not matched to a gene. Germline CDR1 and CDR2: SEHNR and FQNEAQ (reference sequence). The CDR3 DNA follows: TGTGCCAGCAGCCCTAGGACTAGCGGGAGCGCGGAGCTGTTTTTT. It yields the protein CASSPRTSGSAELFF.

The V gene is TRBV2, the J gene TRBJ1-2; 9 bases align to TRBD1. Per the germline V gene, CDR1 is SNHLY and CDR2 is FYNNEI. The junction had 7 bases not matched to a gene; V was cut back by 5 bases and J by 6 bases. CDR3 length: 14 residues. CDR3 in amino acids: CASSLQGALDGYTF. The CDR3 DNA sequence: TGTGCCAGCAGTCTACAGGGGGCGCTGGATGGCTACACCTTC.

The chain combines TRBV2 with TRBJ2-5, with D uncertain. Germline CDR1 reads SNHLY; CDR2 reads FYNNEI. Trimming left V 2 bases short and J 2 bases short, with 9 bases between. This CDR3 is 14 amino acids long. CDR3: CASSENSGQETQYF. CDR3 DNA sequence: TGTGCCAGCAGTGAAAATTCGGGTCAAGAGACCCAGTACTTC.

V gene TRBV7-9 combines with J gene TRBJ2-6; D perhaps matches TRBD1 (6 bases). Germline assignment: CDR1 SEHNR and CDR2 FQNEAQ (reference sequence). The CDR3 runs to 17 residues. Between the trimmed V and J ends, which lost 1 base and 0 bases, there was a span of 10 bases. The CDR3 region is CASSLGYRASGANVLTF. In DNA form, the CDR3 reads TGTGCCAGCAGCTTAGGTTACAGGGCCTCTGGGGCCAACGTCCTGACTTTC. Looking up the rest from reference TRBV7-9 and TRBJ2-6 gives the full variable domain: DTGVSQNPRHKITKRGQNVTFRCDPISEHNRLYWYRQTLGQGPEFLTYFQNEAQLEKSRLLSDRFSAERPKGSFSTLEIQRTEQGDSAMYLCASSLGYRASGANVLTFGAGSRLTVL.

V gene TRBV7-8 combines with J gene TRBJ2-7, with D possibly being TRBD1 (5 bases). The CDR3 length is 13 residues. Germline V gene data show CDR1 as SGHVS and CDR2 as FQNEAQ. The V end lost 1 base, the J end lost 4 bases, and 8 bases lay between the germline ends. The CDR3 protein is CASSLDRQYEQYF. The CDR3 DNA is TGTGCCAGCAGCTTAGATAGACAGTACGAGCAGTACTTC.

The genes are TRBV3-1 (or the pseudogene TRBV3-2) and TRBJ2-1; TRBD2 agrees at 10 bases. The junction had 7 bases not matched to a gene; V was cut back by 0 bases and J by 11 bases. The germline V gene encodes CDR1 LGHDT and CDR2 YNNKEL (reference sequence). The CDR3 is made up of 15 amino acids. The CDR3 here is CASSQDLALAGKQFF. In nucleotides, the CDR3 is TGTGCCAGCAGCCAAGACCTGGCACTAGCGGGAAAGCAGTTCTTC.

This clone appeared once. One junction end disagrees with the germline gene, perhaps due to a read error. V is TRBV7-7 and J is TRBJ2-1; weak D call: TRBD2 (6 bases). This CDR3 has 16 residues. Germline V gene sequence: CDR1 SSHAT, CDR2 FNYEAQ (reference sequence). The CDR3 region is CASSLGPGTSYNEQFF. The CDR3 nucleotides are TGTGCTAGCAGCTTAGGACCGGGGACTTCCTACAATGAGCAGTTCTTC.

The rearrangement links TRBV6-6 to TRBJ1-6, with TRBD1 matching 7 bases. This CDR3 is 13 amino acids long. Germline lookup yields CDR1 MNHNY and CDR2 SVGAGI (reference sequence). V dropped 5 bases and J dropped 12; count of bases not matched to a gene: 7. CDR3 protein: CASSTGTVLPLHF. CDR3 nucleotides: TGTGCCAGCAGTACAGGGACAGTTTTACCCCTCCACTTT.

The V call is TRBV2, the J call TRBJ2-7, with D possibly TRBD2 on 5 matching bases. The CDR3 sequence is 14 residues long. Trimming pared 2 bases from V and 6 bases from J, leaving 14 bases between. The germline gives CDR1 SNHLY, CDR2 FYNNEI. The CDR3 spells CASSETGVGREQYF. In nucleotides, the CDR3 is TGTGCCAGCAGTGAAACCGGGGTTGGTCGCGAGCAGTACTTC.